Each of the 32 T cell receptor beta chains below was sequenced from the same sample in a study of blood T cells in healthy people across ages. The authors ran a second PCR of about 6 to 11 cycles using a sample-barcoded 5' primer and a J-beta primer mix. One entry per CDR3 protein results from TCRdb running MiXCR on the 5' RACE reads. The table lists roughly 570,000 distinct CDR3 sequences, about 25% of them singletons. The sequenced material came from blood. These receptors came from a woman aged 70-85 years in good health.

This clonotype was seen a few times. The V gene is TRBV5-4, the J gene TRBJ2-3, with TRBD2 identical over 12 bases. This CDR3 has 16 amino acids. Trimming took 4 bases from V and 0 from J; bases not matched to a gene: 3. Looked up from germline, CDR1 is SGHNT and CDR2 is YYREEE (reference sequence). The CDR3 is CASSPGTSGSTDTQYF. CDR3 nucleotides: TGTGCCAGCAGCCCTGGGACTAGCGGGAGCACAGATACGCAGTATTTT.

The J gene is TRBJ2-7, the V gene TRBV7-2; D gene uncertain. CDR1 SGHTA and CDR2 FQGNSA come from the germline V gene. The CDR3 is 14 residues long. Trimming left V 2 bases short and J 6 bases short, with 14 bases between. CDR3 region: CASSLRTAESEQYF. The CDR3, as DNA: TGTGCCAGCAGCTTAAGGACGGCGGAATCCGAGCAGTACTTC.

In its sample, this clonotype was seen once. One end of the junction is discordant with germline, which a read error may explain. CDR3 DNA: TGTGCCGGCAGGTCCGAGGGAACTAATGAAAAACTGTTTTTT. Its protein is CAGRSEGTNEKLFF. V usage is TRBV12-3 or TRBV12-4 and J usage is TRBJ1-4; no clear D. CDR3 length: 14 amino acids.

This clonotype appeared a few times. The gene calls are TRBV7-3 and TRBJ2-5, with D tentatively TRBD2 (5 bases). Near its end, the DNA agrees better with TRBJ2-1, so the J call may be wrong. The CDR3 has 15 residues. Germline loops: CDR1 SGHTA, CDR2 FQGTGA. The CDR3 nucleotides are TGTGCCAGCAGCTTAGACGGGGTCAGCTGGGGTGAGCAGTTCTTC. Its protein product is CASSLDGVSWGEQFF.

This clonotype was observed a few times. The genes are TRBV6-1 and TRBJ1-2, with no clear D. This CDR3 comprises 13 residues. In germline, CDR1 is MNHNS, CDR2 SASEGT. V shed 7 bases and J shed 8 bases, with 17 bases lying between them. CDR3 sequence: CASTSGWGRGYTF. In DNA, the CDR3 is TGTGCCAGCACCTCGGGTTGGGGTCGGGGCTACACCTTC.

The chain joins TRBV6-2 or TRBV6-3 to TRBJ2-1, with TRBD2 matching over 14 bases. Trimming took 9 bases from V and 10 from J; bases not matched to a gene: 8. In germline, CDR1 is MNHEY, CDR2 SVGEGT. The CDR3 length is 14 residues. DNA for the CDR3: TGTGCCAGTCGGACTAGCGGGGGGCCGGGGGAGCAGTTCTTC. Amino acid sequence: CASRTSGGPGEQFF.

This clonotype was seen more than once but under ten times. The chain joins TRBV12-3 or TRBV12-4 to TRBJ1-4; D is undetermined. The CDR3 loop spans 15 amino acids. V was shortened by 4 bases and J by 2 bases, with 11 bases between the two germline ends. The CDR3 region is CASSSMEVTNEKLFF. The CDR3 coding sequence is TGTGCCAGCAGTTCGATGGAGGTTACTAATGAAAAACTGTTTTTT.

Concerning this clonotype itself: Mismatch with germline at one junction end may stem from a read error. The chain joins TRBV20-1 to TRBJ2-5; 12 bases align to TRBD2. The CDR3 has 15 residues. CDR1 is DFQATT and CDR2 is SNEGSKA in the germline V gene (reference sequence). CDR3 nucleotide sequence: TGCAGAGCTAAACTAGCGGGGGGAAGGCGAGAGACCCAGTACTTC. Translated, it gives CRAKLAGGRRETQYF.

Here the CDR3 DNA reads TGTGCCACCAGCAGAGAGTCCAGGGGTGGTGAAAAACTGTTTTTT. This sequence encodes CATSRESRGGEKLFF. The chain joins TRBV15 to TRBJ1-4; D possibly corresponds to TRBD1 (6 bases). The CDR3 covers 15 residues. V shed 0 bases and J shed 7 bases, with 12 bases lying between them. Germline V gene data show CDR1 as LNHNV and CDR2 as YYDKDF (reference sequence).

This chain joins TRBV30 and TRBJ1-1, with TRBD1 identical over 7 bases. From germline, CDR1 is GTSNPN and CDR2 SVGIG (reference sequence). The CDR3 covers 11 residues. The DNA of the CDR3 is TGTGGACAGGGACGGAACACTGAAGCTTTCTTT. Residues: CGQGRNTEAFF.

This clonotype was counted a few times. This rearrangement joins TRBV5-1 to TRBJ2-5; D possibly uses TRBD1 or TRBD2 (5 bases each). The CDR3 loop spans 16 amino acids. Trimming removed 4 bases at V and 5 bases at J, with 21 bases between. Looked up from germline, CDR1 is SGHRS and CDR2 is YFSETQ. The CDR3 region is CASSPGAASWEETQYF. The DNA for the CDR3 is TGCGCCAGCAGCCCCGGGGCGGCTAGCTGGGAGGAGACCCAGTACTTC.

In this sample, this clonotype turned up many times. V is TRBV10-3 and J is TRBJ2-5; a possible D gene is TRBD2 (6 bases). Between the trimmed V and J ends, which lost 10 bases and 1 base, there was a span of 19 bases. The germline V gene encodes CDR1 ENHRY and CDR2 SYGVKD. The CDR3 has 15 residues. The CDR3 region has the DNA TGTGCCACCAACTCGGGGCAGGGAGGCCAAGAGACCCAGTACTTC. Amino acid sequence: CATNSGQGGQETQYF.

V is TRBV18 and J is TRBJ2-6; 8 nucleotides match TRBD1. V lost 5 bases and J lost 0; bases outside the gene matches: 9. Germline V lookup: CDR1 KGHSH, CDR2 LQKENI. The CDR3 sequence is 18 residues long. CDR3 sequence reads: CASSSRTGLSSGANVLTF. DNA for the CDR3: TGTGCCAGCTCATCGAGGACAGGGTTAAGCTCTGGGGCCAACGTCCTGACTTTC.

This clonotype was observed a handful of times. V usage is TRBV20-1 and J usage is TRBJ2-5; weak D call: TRBD1 (6 bases). V lost 8 bases, J lost 3 bases, and 13 bases lay in between. The germline CDR1 and CDR2 sequences are DFQATT and SNEGSKA (reference sequence). The CDR3 has 12 amino acids. This CDR3 is CSTAQGEETQYF. In nucleotides, the CDR3 is TGCAGTACTGCACAGGGCGAAGAGACCCAGTACTTC.

The V and J genes are TRBV20-1 and TRBJ1-1, with a possible D match to TRBD1 (5 bases). V was clipped by 4 bases and J by 4 bases, with 13 bases between them. The CDR3 has 13 amino acids. Germline V lookup: CDR1 DFQATT, CDR2 SNEGSKA (reference sequence). DNA for the CDR3: TGCAGTGCTACCCCTGTGGGGCGCACTGAAGCTTTCTTT. Translated: CSATPVGRTEAFF.

On this clonotype: Relative to the germline gene, one junction end is altered; a read error may explain this. The V gene is TRBV7-8, the J gene TRBJ1-5; D unresolved. The germline gives CDR1 SGHVS, CDR2 FQNEAQ. The CDR3 sequence is 13 residues long. The CDR3 DNA reads as TGTGCCGGCAGCTTTCAGGAGAATCAGCCCCAGCATTTT. This encodes CAGSFQENQPQHF.

V is TRBV20-1 and J is TRBJ2-3; the D is unclear. The CDR3 runs to 14 residues. V lost 1 base and J lost 6, with 14 bases in between. Per the germline V gene, CDR1 is DFQATT and CDR2 is SNEGSKA (reference sequence). This chain's CDR3 is CSARVRLRPDTQYF. DNA for the CDR3: TGCAGTGCTAGAGTAAGGTTAAGGCCGGATACGCAGTATTTT.

In its sample, this clonotype was seen a few times. One junction end does not reproduce the germline sequence, and a read error may be involved. The chain carries TRBV20-1 and TRBJ1-5; 8 bases align to TRBD1. The germline gives CDR1 DFQATT, CDR2 SNEGSKA (reference sequence). This CDR3 is 14 amino acids long. The CDR3: CSASRTGIGQPQHF. In nucleotides, the CDR3 is TGCAGTGCTTCAAGGACAGGGATCGGACAGCCCCAACATTTT.

V gene TRBV7-7 combines with J gene TRBJ2-7; D not certain. Germline assignment: CDR1 SSHAT and CDR2 FNYEAQ (reference sequence). This CDR3 has 14 amino acids. Trimming took 1 base from V and 4 from J, leaving 11 bases between them. CDR3 bases: TGTGCCAGCAGCTTAGGAGTAGGAAATTACGAGCAGTACTTC. This sequence encodes CASSLGVGNYEQYF. Combining the CDR3 with reference TRBV7-7 and TRBJ2-7 gives the whole variable domain GAGVSQSPRYKVTKRGQDVTLRCDPISSHATLYWYQQALGQGPEFLTYFNYEAQPDKSGLPSDRFSAERPEGSISTLTIQRTEQRDSAMYRCASSLGVGNYEQYFGPGTRLTVT.

This clonotype was seen a handful of times. This sequence joins TRBV2 and TRBJ1-1; D not resolved. CDR3 size: 11 residues. Looked up from germline, CDR1 is SNHLY and CDR2 is FYNNEI. Trimming left V 11 bases short and J 1 base short, with 8 bases between. The CDR3 DNA follows: TGTGCCGGAACACCGAACACTGAAGCTTTCTTT. Translating it yields CAGTPNTEAFF. Complete variable domain (other parts from reference TRBV2 and TRBJ1-1): EPEVTQTPSHQVTQMGQEVILRCVPISNHLYFYWYRQILGQKVEFLVSFYNNEISEKSEIFDDQFSVERPDGSNFTLKIRSTKLEDSAMYFCAGTPNTEAFFGQGTRLTVV.

V is TRBV7-2 and J is TRBJ1-1; D is undetermined. Trimming pared 6 bases from V and 10 bases from J, leaving 12 bases between. The length of the CDR3 is 11 residues. Germline CDR1 SGHTA, CDR2 FQGNSA. The CDR3 DNA sequence: TGTGCCAGCAGAAGAGATGGTGGAGCTTTCTTT. Its protein product is CASRRDGGAFF.

A few counts support this clonotype. The rearrangement uses TRBV6-5 and TRBJ2-3; 11 bases are shared with TRBD2. The CDR3 spans 15 residues. Germline V gene data show CDR1 as MNHEY and CDR2 as SVGAGI. V was pared by 0 bases and J by 5 bases, with 1 base of the junction left unmatched. The DNA of the CDR3 is TGTGCCAGCAGTTACTCACTAGCGGGGGAAGATACGCAGTATTTT. Translation: CASSYSLAGEDTQYF.

A few counts support this clonotype. The J gene is TRBJ1-5, the V gene TRBV10-3, with 8 bases fitting TRBD1. Trimming cost V 4 bases and J 1 base; bases outside gene matches: 9. The CDR3 is 17 residues long. Germline values: CDR1 ENHRY, CDR2 SYGVKD. CDR3 region: CAISAVQGVSSNQPQHF. In nucleotides, the CDR3 is TGTGCCATCAGTGCCGTACAGGGGGTCAGCAGCAATCAGCCCCAGCATTTT.

The chain combines TRBV4-2 with TRBJ2-7, with D possibly being TRBD1 or TRBD2 (5 bases each). The CDR3 totals 14 residues. Germline CDR1 reads LGHNA; CDR2 reads YNFKEQ. The germline V and J ends were trimmed by 2 bases and 3 bases, with 11 bases remaining between them. CDR3 amino acids: CASSQPRENYEQYF. Here the CDR3 DNA reads TGTGCCAGCAGCCAACCCAGGGAGAACTACGAGCAGTACTTC.

The V call is TRBV20-1, the J call TRBJ2-1; TRBD2 might be the D (7 bases). The germline V gene encodes CDR1 DFQATT and CDR2 SNEGSKA (reference sequence). This CDR3 comprises 14 residues. The V gene lost 6 bases and the J gene lost 3 bases, with 15 bases spanning the gap. The CDR3 DNA follows: TGCAGTGCCATAGCCGGGGGGCGCTACAATGAGCAGTTCTTC. Amino acids: CSAIAGGRYNEQFF.

There are a few counts of this clonotype. J is TRBJ2-1 and V is TRBV2; TRBD2 aligns across 13 bases. V shed 4 bases, J shed 7 bases, and the junction held 10 bases outside the gene matches. The CDR3 has 17 residues. The V gene's germline CDR1 is SNHLY and CDR2 FYNNEI. CDR3 nucleotide sequence: TGTGCCAGCAGTGCCCCATTACTAGCGGGGGGGCTTAATGAGCAGTTCTTC. It yields the protein CASSAPLLAGGLNEQFF.

The V gene is TRBV4-3, the J gene TRBJ1-4; 8 bases match TRBD1. CDR1 is LGHNA, CDR2 YSLEER, per germline. J was trimmed by 8 bases and V by 0 bases; bases with no gene match: 11. There are 17 residues in the CDR3. The chain's CDR3 is CASSQDVGQGAREKLFF. CDR3 DNA: TGCGCCAGCAGCCAAGATGTCGGGCAGGGGGCTAGGGAAAAACTGTTTTTT.

This chain joins TRBV15 and TRBJ2-5, with TRBD2 matching 8 bases. V gave up 0 bases and J gave up 2 bases; unmatched junction bases: 5. This CDR3 comprises 16 residues. CDR1 and CDR2 from the germline V gene are LNHNV and YYDKDF (reference sequence). CDR3 bases: TGTGCCACCAGCAGAGATGGGGGGACTAGACAAGAGACCCAGTACTTC. Translation gives CATSRDGGTRQETQYF.

This clonotype was recorded a few times. V usage is TRBV5-5 and J usage is TRBJ1-2; the match to TRBD1 covers 8 bases. Germline trimming cut 4 bases from V and 6 bases from J; bases unmatched to any gene: 8. CDR1 SGHKS and CDR2 YYEKEE come from the germline V gene (reference sequence). CDR3 size: 14 residues. The CDR3 sequence is CASSGAGGGDGYTF. The DNA for the CDR3 is TGTGCCAGCAGCGGTGCAGGGGGCGGGGATGGCTACACCTTC.

This chain joins TRBV20-1 and TRBJ2-3; 11 positions agree with TRBD2. V gave up 1 base and J gave up 5 bases; unmatched junction bases: 2. There are 14 residues in the CDR3. From germline, CDR1 is DFQATT and CDR2 SNEGSKA (reference sequence). This CDR3 is CSARGTSGGDTQYF. CDR3 bases: TGCAGTGCTAGAGGAACTAGCGGGGGAGATACGCAGTATTTT.

In this sample, this clonotype turned up once. The chain couples TRBV5-1 to TRBJ2-1; unclear D gene. The CDR3 contains 14 residues. V was shortened by 4 bases and J by 3 bases, with 11 bases between the two germline ends. Per the germline V gene, CDR1 is SGHRS and CDR2 is YFSETQ. CDR3 loop: CASSPGPNYNEQFF. CDR3 nucleotide sequence: TGCGCCAGCAGCCCCGGGCCGAACTACAATGAGCAGTTCTTC. Full variable domain (missing parts from reference TRBV5-1 and TRBJ2-1): KAGVTQTPRYLIKTRGQQVTLSCSPISGHRSVSWYQQTPGQGLQFLFEYFSETQRNKGNFPGRFSGRQFSNSRSEMNVSTLELGDSALYLCASSPGPNYNEQFFGPGTRLTVL.

V usage is TRBV4-1 and J usage is TRBJ2-3; 14 bases agree with TRBD2. Germline V gives CDR1 MGHRA, CDR2 YSYEKL. The ends lost 5 bases at V and 6 bases at J; junction bases unmatched: 10. CDR3 size: 17 residues. Here the CDR3 reads CASSGTSGGSVRDTQYF. The CDR3 DNA is TGCGCCAGCAGCGGGACTAGCGGGGGTTCCGTTAGGGATACGCAGTATTTT.